This is a list of T cell receptor beta chains from one sample in a study of T-cell memory formation after mild COVID-19. MiXCR, applied by TCRdb to the 5' RACE reads, yields one record per CDR3 protein. The top ten hold around 3.3% of the sample, which has around 200,000 distinct CDR3 sequences, over 9% seen once. What was sequenced was PBMCs or a T cell subset sorted from them (not recorded which). These receptors were collected from a man younger than 35 who had mild COVID-19 (a few samples of this study predate the infection). Cell type and time point are not known. Both conserved end residues are part of each CDR3. The D gene is left open where the match is weak. For some rows the clone size is stated as once, few or many, or as a class when expanded; others skip it.

d_call,clone_size,v_call,j_call,cdr3_nt,cdr3_aa
.,many,TRBV5-1,TRBJ2-5,TGCGCCAGCAGCTCTGGCAGACAAGAGACCCAGTACTTC,CASSSGRQETQYF
.,.,TRBV5-1,TRBJ1-2,TGCGCCAGCAGCTTTGGGTCAGAAGATGGCTACACCTTC,CASSFGSEDGYTF
TRBD2,few,TRBV12-3/TRBV12-4,TRBJ2-3,TGTGCCAGCAGTTTACTAGCGGGGGTGGATACGCAGTATTTT,CASSLLAGVDTQYF
TRBD1,few,TRBV7-2,TRBJ1-2,TGTGCCAGCAGCATAGGACAGGGGGGTTTCGGTGGCTACACCTTC,CASSIGQGGFGGYTF
TRBD2,few,TRBV4-1,TRBJ2-2,TGCGCCAGCAGCCAACGAGCGGGGGGGCCCGGGGAGCTGTTTTTT,CASSQRAGGPGELFF
.,.,TRBV4-2,TRBJ1-5,TGTGCCAGCAGCCAAGGGGCGGGGGCGCGACAGCCCCAGCATTTT,CASSQGAGARQPQHF
.,.,TRBV2,TRBJ2-5,TGTGCCAGCAGTGAGGAAGGGACCCAGTACTTC,CASSEEGTQYF
.,.,TRBV28,TRBJ2-3,TGTGCCAGCAGTGAGGACAGAGCTAGCACAGATATGCAGTATTTT,CASSEDRASTDMQYF
.,many,TRBV10-3,TRBJ2-3,TGTGCCATCACCCAAGGGAGGGGGGGGCTTGATACGCAGTATTTT,CAITQGRGGLDTQYF
TRBD2,many,TRBV7-2,TRBJ2-2,TGTGCCAGCAGCGGGAGGGGGACTAGCTTCACCGGGGAGCTGTTTTTT,CASSGRGTSFTGELFF
TRBD1,.,TRBV11-2,TRBJ1-2,TGTGCCAGCAGCGTACAGGGGGCCTTGGGCTACACCTTC,CASSVQGALGYTF
.,few,TRBV19,TRBJ1-1,TGTGCCACCGCGAAGGGGGGGTCTGACACTGAAGCTTTCTTT,CATAKGGSDTEAFF
.,.,TRBV7-7,TRBJ2-2,TGTGCTAGCAGCTCAAGGGTCGGCGGGGAGCTGTTTTTT,CASSSRVGGELFF
.,many,TRBV20-1,TRBJ2-2,TGCAGTGCTAGAGATACCTACCCGGGCACCGGGGAGCTGTTTTTT,CSARDTYPGTGELFF
TRBD1,.,TRBV4-1,TRBJ2-2,TGCGCCAGCAGCCAAGGCGTTCTGAGACAGGGATGGACCGGGGAGCTGTTTTTT,CASSQGVLRQGWTGELFF
TRBD1,few,TRBV10-1,TRBJ2-2,TGCGCCAGCAGTCGACAGGGGGCGAATAGCGGGGAGCTGTTTTTT,CASSRQGANSGELFF
.,.,TRBV3-1,TRBJ1-6,TGTGCCAGCAGCCAAAGAATCGGGAGCTCCTATAATTCACCCCTCCACTTT,CASSQRIGSSYNSPLHF
TRBD2,few,TRBV7-2,TRBJ2-3,TGTGCCAGCAGCAACCGACTAGCGGGGGACACAGATACGCAGTATTTT,CASSNRLAGDTDTQYF
TRBD1,few,TRBV5-1,TRBJ1-1,TGCGCCAGCAGCCTATCGGGACAGGGGTCGGTGAACACTGAAGCTTTCTTT,CASSLSGQGSVNTEAFF
TRBD1,.,TRBV30,TRBJ2-7,TGTGCCTGGAAACGCGGACAGGGCCTCGAGCAGTACTTC,CAWKRGQGLEQYF
TRBD1,few,TRBV28,TRBJ1-1,TGTGCCAGCACCGCGGGACAGGGGTACACTGAAGCTTTCTTT,CASTAGQGYTEAFF
.,many,TRBV5-1,TRBJ1-1,TGCGCCAGCAGCTTTCATGGGAACACTGAAGCTTTCTTT,CASSFHGNTEAFF
TRBD1,.,TRBV6-2/TRBV6-3,TRBJ2-1,TGTGCCAGCAGCCGGGACAGGGCGACCTTGAATGAGCAGTTCTTC,CASSRDRATLNEQFF
.,.,TRBV6-5,TRBJ2-3,TGTGCCAGCACCCACCTCTGGGGCACAGATACGCAGTATTTT,CASTHLWGTDTQYF
.,.,TRBV11-3,TRBJ2-1,TGTGCCAGCAGCTTAGGGGGGCGACGGGAGGTCAATGAGCAGTTCTTC,CASSLGGRREVNEQFF
.,many,TRBV12-3/TRBV12-4,TRBJ2-3,TGTGCCAGCAGTTTAGTCCCGGGCCGCGCAGATACGCAGTATTTT,CASSLVPGRADTQYF
.,few,TRBV28,TRBJ1-3,TGTGCCAGCAGTTCACATGACGGGAGCTCTGGAAACACCATATATTTT,CASSSHDGSSGNTIYF
.,.,TRBV20-1,TRBJ2-1,TGCAGTGCTCAGGTCAACCTACGATACAATGAGCAGTTCTTC,CSAQVNLRYNEQFF
.,few,TRBV28,TRBJ1-2,TGTGCCAGCAGTTCCAGGGAATGGGATGGCTACACCTTC,CASSSREWDGYTF
.,.,TRBV18,TRBJ1-5,TGTGCCAGCTCACCCGGGGGCTCGTATAATCAGCCCCAGCATTTT,CASSPGGSYNQPQHF
.,.,TRBV20-1,TRBJ1-2,TGCAGTGCTAGAGTAGTGATATCAAAACCGGGATTCGGGGGCTACACCTTC,CSARVVISKPGFGGYTF
TRBD2,many,TRBV20-1,TRBJ2-1,TGCAGTGCTAGAGAGGCTAGCGGCAGCTCCTACAATGAGCAGTTCTTC,CSAREASGSSYNEQFF
.,.,TRBV9,TRBJ2-1,TGTGCCAGCAGCGTAGTCGGGGGCTCCTACAATGAGCAGTTCTTC,CASSVVGGSYNEQFF
.,.,TRBV20-1,TRBJ2-5,TGCAGTGCTCTGGGGGAATACCAAGAGACCCAGTACTTC,CSALGEYQETQYF
.,.,TRBV15,TRBJ2-1,TGTGCCACCAGCAGAGATTATTACGGAGGTTTAGCCAATGAGCAGTTCTTC,CATSRDYYGGLANEQFF
TRBD1,few,TRBV4-3,TRBJ1-4,TGCGCCAGCAGCCAATTTCCGGGACAGAGTAATGAAAAACTGTTTTTT,CASSQFPGQSNEKLFF
TRBD2,few,TRBV30,TRBJ2-3,TGTGCCTGCTTGAGGCAGCGGGGGGGCCTTAGGGATACGCAGTATTTT,CACLRQRGGLRDTQYF
TRBD1,many,TRBV6-5,TRBJ1-6,TGTGCCAGCAGTTGGGGACAGGGGCCGAATTCACCCCTCCACTTT,CASSWGQGPNSPLHF
.,few,TRBV2,TRBJ2-1,TGTGCCAGCAGTCTAGTGTACGGGATAAATGAGCAGTTCTTC,CASSLVYGINEQFF
TRBD1,few,TRBV28,TRBJ2-3,TGTGCCAGCGTGTTCCAGGGGGCGAGCACAGATACGCAGTATTTT,CASVFQGASTDTQYF
TRBD1,.,TRBV27,TRBJ1-6,TGTGCCACCAACCGGGACAGGGGGGCGACTTCACCCCTCCACTTT,CATNRDRGATSPLHF
.,many,TRBV7-2,TRBJ2-1,TGTGCCAGCACCATCCCAAGGGGGTTCTACAATGAGCAGTTCTTC,CASTIPRGFYNEQFF
TRBD2,few,TRBV5-1,TRBJ2-7,TGCGCCAGCAGCCAAGGACTAGCGGCCCTAACCGGGTACGAGCAGTACTTC,CASSQGLAALTGYEQYF
.,few,TRBV4-3,TRBJ2-7,TGCGCCAGCAGCCAAATAGGGGGTCCCTACGAGCAGTACTTC,CASSQIGGPYEQYF
.,many,TRBV20-1,TRBJ2-1,TGCAGTGCCCTGACACCTGAGGGGGACGGTGAGCAGTTCTTC,CSALTPEGDGEQFF
.,.,TRBV20-1,TRBJ2-3,TGCAGTGCTAAGAGCAAAATCACAGATACGCAGTATTTT,CSAKSKITDTQYF
.,few,TRBV20-1,TRBJ1-1,TGCAGTGCCAAAGAAGCCGAGAATGAGGCTTTCTTT,CSAKEAENEAFF
.,many,TRBV18,TRBJ1-1,TGTGCCAGCTCCTCCCAGGGACTGAACACTGAAGCTTTCTTT,CASSSQGLNTEAFF
.,few,TRBV5-1,TRBJ1-1,TGCGCCAGCAGCTTGGAAGGGGCAGAAGCTTTCTTT,CASSLEGAEAFF
.,few,TRBV24-1,TRBJ1-5,TGTGCCACCAGTGACCCGCTGGCCGAGGGCAGGGAGAATCAGCCCCAGCATTTT,CATSDPLAEGRENQPQHF
.,.,TRBV19,TRBJ1-5,TGTGCCAGTAACTGGCCGGGGAGCCAGCCCCAGCATTTT,CASNWPGSQPQHF
.,few,TRBV7-2,TRBJ1-1,TGTGCCAGCAGCTTTATCGCGAGGGGAGAGGCTTTCTTT,CASSFIARGEAFF
TRBD2,few,TRBV3-1,TRBJ2-7,TGTGCCAGCAGCCAAGGACTAGCGGGGGTAGGCTACGAGCAGTACTTC,CASSQGLAGVGYEQYF
.,many,TRBV24-1,TRBJ2-3,TGTGCCACCAGTGATTTTGGAGATACGCAGTATTTT,CATSDFGDTQYF
.,.,TRBV12-3/TRBV12-4,TRBJ1-4,TGTGCCAGCAGGCACGCAGGGGCCAAGCGGGAAAAACTGTTTTTT,CASRHAGAKREKLFF
.,few,TRBV7-2,TRBJ1-1,TGTGCCAGCAGGCGGGAGGAGAACACTGAAGCTTTCTTT,CASRREENTEAFF
.,few,TRBV11-2,TRBJ2-1,TGTGCCAGCAGCTCAGTGAGACGAAATTCCTACAATGAGCAGTTCTTC,CASSSVRRNSYNEQFF
.,few,TRBV7-9,TRBJ1-5,TGTGCCAGCACCCTAACGGGGGGGCTCAATCAGCCCCAGCATTTT,CASTLTGGLNQPQHF
.,few,TRBV5-1,TRBJ1-1,TGCGCCAGCAGCTTGGTAGGGGTGAACACTGAAGCTTTCTTT,CASSLVGVNTEAFF